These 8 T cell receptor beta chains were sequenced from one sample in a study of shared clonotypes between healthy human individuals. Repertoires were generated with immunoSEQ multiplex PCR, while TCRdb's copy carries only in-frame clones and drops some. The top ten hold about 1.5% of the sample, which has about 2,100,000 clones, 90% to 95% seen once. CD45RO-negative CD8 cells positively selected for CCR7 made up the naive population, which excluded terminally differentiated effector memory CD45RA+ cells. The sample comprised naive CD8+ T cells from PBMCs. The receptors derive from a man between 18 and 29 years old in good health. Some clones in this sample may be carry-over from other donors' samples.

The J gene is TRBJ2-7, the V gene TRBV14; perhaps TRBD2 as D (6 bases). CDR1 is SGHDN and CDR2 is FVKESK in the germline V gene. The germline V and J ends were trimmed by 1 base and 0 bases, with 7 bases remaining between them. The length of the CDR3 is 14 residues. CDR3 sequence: CASSQVGSSYEQYF. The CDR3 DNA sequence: TGTGCCAGCAGCCAAGTCGGGAGCTCCTACGAGCAGTACTTC.

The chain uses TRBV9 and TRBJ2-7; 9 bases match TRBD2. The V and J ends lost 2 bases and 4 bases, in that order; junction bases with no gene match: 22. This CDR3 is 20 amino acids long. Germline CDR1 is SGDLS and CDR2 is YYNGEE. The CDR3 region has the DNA TGTGCCAGCAGCGTTCCGATAAGGGCTCGGACTAGCGTTTCAATTTACGAGCAGTACTTC. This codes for CASSVPIRARTSVSIYEQYF.

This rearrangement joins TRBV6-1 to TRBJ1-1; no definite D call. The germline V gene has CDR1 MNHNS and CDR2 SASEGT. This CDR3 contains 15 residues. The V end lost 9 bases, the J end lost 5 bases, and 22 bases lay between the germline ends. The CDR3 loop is CARAEESIMGTEAFF. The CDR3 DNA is TGTGCCAGGGCGGAGGAGTCAATTATGGGTACTGAAGCTTTCTTT.

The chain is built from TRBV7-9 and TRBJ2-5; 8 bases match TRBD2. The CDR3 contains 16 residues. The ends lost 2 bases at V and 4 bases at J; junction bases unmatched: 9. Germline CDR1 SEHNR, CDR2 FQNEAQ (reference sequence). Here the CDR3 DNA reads TGTGCCAGCAGCTTAAGCGTATCCAGCGGGGGAGAGACCCAGTACTTC. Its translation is CASSLSVSSGGETQYF.

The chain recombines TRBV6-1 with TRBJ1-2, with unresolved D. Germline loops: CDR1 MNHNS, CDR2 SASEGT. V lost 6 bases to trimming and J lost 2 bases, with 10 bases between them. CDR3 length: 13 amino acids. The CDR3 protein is CASRPDRNYGYTF. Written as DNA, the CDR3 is TGTGCCAGCAGACCGGACCGAAACTATGGCTACACCTTC.

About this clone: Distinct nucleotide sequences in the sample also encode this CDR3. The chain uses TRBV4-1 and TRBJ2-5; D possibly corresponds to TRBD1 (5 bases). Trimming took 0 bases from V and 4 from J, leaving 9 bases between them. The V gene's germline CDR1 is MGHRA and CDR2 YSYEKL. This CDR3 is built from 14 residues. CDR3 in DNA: TGCGCCAGCAGCCAAGATCTAAGGGGAGAGACCCAGTACTTC. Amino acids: CASSQDLRGETQYF.

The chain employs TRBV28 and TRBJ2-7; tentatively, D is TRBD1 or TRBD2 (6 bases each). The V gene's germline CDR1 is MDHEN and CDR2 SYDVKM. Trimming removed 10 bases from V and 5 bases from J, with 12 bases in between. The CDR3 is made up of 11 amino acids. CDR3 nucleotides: TGTGCCACCCGGAGGGGGGACGAGCAGTACTTC. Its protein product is CATRRGDEQYF.

This CDR3 is CAWSVPPGVVYEQYF. As DNA, the CDR3 is TGTGCCTGGAGTGTACCTCCGGGAGTCGTCTACGAGCAGTACTTC. The rearrangement uses TRBV30 and TRBJ2-7; TRBD2 might be the D (6 bases). The CDR3 extends over 15 amino acids. V gave up 0 bases and J gave up 3 bases, with 15 bases separating them. CDR1 is GTSNPN, CDR2 SVGIG, per germline (reference sequence).